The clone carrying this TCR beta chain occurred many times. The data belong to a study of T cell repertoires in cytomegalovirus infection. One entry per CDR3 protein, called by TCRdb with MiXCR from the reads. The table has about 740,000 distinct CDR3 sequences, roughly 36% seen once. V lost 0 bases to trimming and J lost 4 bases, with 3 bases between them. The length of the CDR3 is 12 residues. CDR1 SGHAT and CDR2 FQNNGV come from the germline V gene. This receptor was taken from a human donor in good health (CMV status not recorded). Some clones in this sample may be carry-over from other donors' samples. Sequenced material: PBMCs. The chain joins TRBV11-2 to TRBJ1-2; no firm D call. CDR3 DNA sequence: TGTGCCAGCAGCTTAGATTTCTATGGCTACACCTTC. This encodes CASSLDFYGYTF.